These 25 T cell receptor beta chains came from one sample sequenced in a study of T cell changes during pregnancy in multiple sclerosis (dated by TCRdb to the late 2010s). The library was built by means of the immunoSEQ multiplex PCR assay. TCRdb took over this immuneACCESS table, retaining in-frame rearrangements with V and J assigned. Such tables are incomplete; in checked studies, under half of the missing clones stem from an unresolved V gene, and the remainder is unexplained. The sample has about 51,000 clones on record, 90% to 95% of them singletons. The top ten constitute 0.58% of the sample. Source: CD4+ T cells from peripheral blood mononuclear cells, taken in the second trimester of pregnancy. Receptors originate from a female donor with multiple sclerosis, enrolled in a pregnancy study.

This rearrangement joins TRBV2 to TRBJ2-1, with D perhaps matching TRBD1 (5 bases). Trimming pared 5 bases from V and 2 bases from J, leaving 16 bases between. CDR3 size: 16 residues. Germline assignment: CDR1 SNHLY and CDR2 FYNNEI. The CDR3 coding sequence is TGTGCCAGCAGTCCTACGACAGTTTCAACCTACAATGAGCAGTTCTTC. This codes for CASSPTTVSTYNEQFF.

The chain recombines TRBV25-1 with TRBJ1-2; 7 bases line up with TRBD1. Germline loops: CDR1 MGHDK, CDR2 SYGVNS. V gave up 7 bases and J gave up 7 bases; unmatched junction bases: 15. The CDR3 runs 15 residues. The CDR3 DNA sequence: TGTGCCAGCACCCGAGGGGGCAGGGAGAGCGGTGGCTACACCTTC. Amino acid sequence: CASTRGGRESGGYTF.

The chain employs TRBV19 and TRBJ2-5, with 7 bases matching TRBD2. Germline trimming cut 4 bases from V and 3 bases from J; bases unmatched to any gene: 11. CDR1 and CDR2 (germline): LNHDA, SQIVND (reference sequence). This CDR3 has 16 amino acids. CDR3 in DNA: TGTGCCAGTAGTACGCTTTTCCGCGGGGGAGAAGAGACCCAGTACTTC. This gives the protein CASSTLFRGGEETQYF. The full variable domain, completed using reference TRBV19 and TRBJ2-5, is DGGITQSPKYLFRKEGQNVTLSCEQNLNHDAMYWYRQDPGQGLRLIYYSQIVNDFQKGDIAEGYSVSREKKESFPLTVTSAQKNPTAFYLCASSTLFRGGEETQYFGPGTRLLVL.

V gene TRBV7-3 combines with J gene TRBJ2-3; 12 positions agree with TRBD2. Germline CDR1 reads SGHTA; CDR2 reads FQGTGA. This CDR3 is built from 16 residues. The ends lost 6 bases at V and 4 bases at J; junction bases unmatched: 8. CDR3 in amino acids: CASSEAGLAGSDTQYF. CDR3 nucleotides: TGTGCCAGCAGTGAAGCAGGACTAGCGGGATCAGATACGCAGTATTTT.

The chain recombines TRBV7-9 with TRBJ2-3; 9 nucleotides agree with TRBD2. Germline V gene lookup returns CDR1 SEHNR and CDR2 FQNEAQ (reference sequence). V shed 8 bases, J shed 1 base, and the junction held 7 bases outside the gene matches. The CDR3 is 15 residues long. CDR3 DNA: TGTGCCAGCCTCCTAGCGGGGACACGCACAGATACGCAGTATTTT. Translation: CASLLAGTRTDTQYF.

The rearrangement uses TRBV5-1 and TRBJ1-2, with D possibly matching TRBD1 (6 bases). Trimming took off 3 bases at V and 2 bases at J, with 17 bases between the two ends. Germline V lookup: CDR1 SGHRS, CDR2 YFSETQ. This CDR3 is built from 16 residues. CDR3 sequence (DNA): TGCGCCAGCAGCTGGGGGCTGAGACAGCAAAACTATGGCTACACCTTC. Protein: CASSWGLRQQNYGYTF. Complete variable domain (other parts from reference TRBV5-1 and TRBJ1-2): KAGVTQTPRYLIKTRGQQVTLSCSPISGHRSVSWYQQTPGQGLQFLFEYFSETQRNKGNFPGRFSGRQFSNSRSEMNVSTLELGDSALYLCASSWGLRQQNYGYTFGSGTRLTVV.

The chain carries TRBV18 and TRBJ2-3; D is perhaps TRBD2 (6 bases). CDR3 length: 14 residues. CDR1 KGHSH and CDR2 LQKENI come from the germline V gene. The V end lost 8 bases, the J end lost 0 bases, and 12 bases lay between the germline ends. Written as DNA, the CDR3 is TGTGCCAGCCACATGAGCGGGAGCACAGATACGCAGTATTTT. It is translated as CASHMSGSTDTQYF.

The sample holds a few counts of this clone. This chain uses TRBV29-1 with TRBJ2-2; 9 bases map to TRBD2. The trim removed 6 bases at V and 0 bases at J, leaving 5 bases unmatched. Germline V CDR1 and CDR2: SQVTM, ANQGSEA. The CDR3 runs to 15 residues. This chain's CDR3 is CSVKAGGSNTGELFF. The CDR3 nucleotides read TGCAGCGTAAAAGCGGGGGGCTCGAACACCGGGGAGCTGTTTTTT.

This chain links TRBV19 with TRBJ1-2, with 7 bases lining up with TRBD1. V was clipped by 7 bases and J by 2 bases; unmatched bases: 13. The CDR3 has 16 amino acids. Germline CDR1 and CDR2: LNHDA and SQIVND (reference sequence). CDR3 in DNA: TGTGCCAGTATGGAGCAGGGGACAGCTCTAAACTATGGCTACACCTTC. This sequence encodes CASMEQGTALNYGYTF.

The chain joins TRBV19 to TRBJ1-5, with D possibly being TRBD1 (6 bases). The germline V and J ends were trimmed by 7 bases and 0 bases, with 13 bases remaining between them. The CDR3 runs 15 residues. Germline CDR1 and CDR2: LNHDA and SQIVND (reference sequence). The CDR3 coding sequence is TGTGCCAGTACAAAGACAGGCAATAGCAATCAGCCCCAGCATTTT. It translates to CASTKTGNSNQPQHF.

V usage is TRBV30 and J usage is TRBJ1-4, with TRBD1 as a possible D gene (5 bases). The V and J ends lost 8 bases and 11 bases respectively, with 21 bases between them. CDR1 and CDR2 from the germline V gene are GTSNPN and SVGIG (reference sequence). The CDR3 is 13 residues long. CDR3 loop: CAGRGLASGKLFF. The CDR3 coding sequence is TGTGCCGGCCGGGGACTAGCATCTGGGAAACTGTTTTTT.

This clone appeared a few times. The chain carries TRBV21-1 and TRBJ2-2; TRBD1 reflects the table's D call only, with no check against the DNA. TRBV21-1 is a listed pseudogene. The CDR3 loop spans 13 amino acids. The CDR3 coding sequence is TGTGCCATCCAACCCCAGGGAACCGGGGAGCTGTTTTTT. Translated: CAIQPQGTGELFF.

This rearrangement joins TRBV7-6 to TRBJ2-1, with 13 nucleotides matching TRBD2. Looked up from germline, CDR1 is SGHVS and CDR2 is FNYEAQ. J was trimmed by 8 bases and V by 5 bases; bases with no gene match: 9. This CDR3 has 16 residues. The CDR3 DNA reads as TGTGCCAGCAGCACTCTACTAGCGGGGGGGCCCTATGAGCAGTTCTTC. This encodes CASSTLLAGGPYEQFF.

The chain combines TRBV6-6 with TRBJ2-7; 7 nucleotides match TRBD1. Trimming removed 7 bases from V and 2 bases from J; junction bases left unmatched: 8. Germline CDR1 reads MNHNY; CDR2 reads SVGAGI (reference sequence). CDR3 length equals 14 residues. DNA of the CDR3: TGTGCCAGCACTTGGGACAGCGCTACCTACGAGCAGTACTTC. Its protein is CASTWDSATYEQYF.

V is TRBV11-1 and J is TRBJ2-2; 9 nucleotides match TRBD1. Germline V lookup: CDR1 SGHAT, CDR2 FQDESV (reference sequence). Unmatched junction bases numbered 2, after V lost 1 base and J lost 2 bases. The CDR3 contains 16 residues. CDR3 sequence: CASSLGQGVNTGELFF. DNA of the CDR3: TGTGCCAGCAGCTTAGGACAGGGGGTTAACACCGGGGAGCTGTTTTTT.

The chain uses TRBV18 and TRBJ1-2; TRBD1 agrees at 7 bases. The CDR3 consists of 15 residues. With 2 bases clipped from V and 0 bases from J, the junction kept 3 bases outside the gene matches. Looked up from germline, CDR1 is KGHSH and CDR2 is LQKENI. The CDR3 spells CASSPGGQPNYGYTF. The CDR3 nucleotides are TGTGCCAGCTCACCAGGGGGACAGCCTAACTATGGCTACACCTTC.

This rearrangement joins TRBV7-2 to TRBJ1-1; D is perhaps TRBD1 (5 bases). The CDR3 totals 13 residues. V was pared by 3 bases and J by 7 bases, with 12 bases between. CDR1 SGHTA and CDR2 FQGNSA come from the germline V gene. CDR3 residues: CASSLGGIYEAFF. Written as DNA, the CDR3 is TGTGCCAGCAGCTTGGGGGGAATCTATGAAGCTTTCTTT.

This clone occurred once. V usage is TRBV10-3 and J usage is TRBJ1-1; D ambiguous. The CDR3 covers 14 residues. The germline V gene encodes CDR1 ENHRY and CDR2 SYGVKD. Trimming cost V 10 bases and J 4 bases, with 19 bases left between them. The CDR3 sequence is CATSNPQRSTEAFF. The CDR3 DNA reads as TGTGCCACCTCCAACCCCCAACGGAGCACTGAAGCTTTCTTT.

The CDR3 loop is CASSLMTGPQETQYF. CDR3 sequence (DNA): TGTGCCAGCAGCTTAATGACAGGGCCCCAAGAGACCCAGTACTTC. This chain uses TRBV7-3 with TRBJ2-5; TRBD1 matches at 7 bases. The V gene's germline CDR1 is SGHTA and CDR2 FQGTGA. V shed 1 base and J 1 base; nucleotides not matched to a gene: 3. CDR3 length: 15 amino acids.

This clone has only one observation. The V gene is TRBV6-1, the J gene TRBJ1-2; no firm D call. From germline, CDR1 is MNHNS and CDR2 SASEGT. V was clipped by 2 bases and J by 4 bases, with 8 bases between them. CDR3 length: 13 residues. CDR3 in amino acids: CASSERQLYGYTF. CDR3 DNA sequence: TGTGCCAGCAGTGAACGACAACTCTATGGCTACACCTTC.

The chain combines TRBV7-2 with TRBJ1-1, with a tentative D call TRBD1 (6 bases). This CDR3 has 14 amino acids. The V end was cut by 4 bases, the J end by 4 bases, with 13 bases between. The germline V gene encodes CDR1 SGHTA and CDR2 FQGNSA. Written as DNA, the CDR3 is TGTGCCAGCAGCTCGCAGGGGCGGGTCACTGAAGCTTTCTTT. It translates to CASSSQGRVTEAFF.

The chain couples TRBV6-1 to TRBJ1-1, with 7 bases fitting TRBD1. Trimming at V came to 8 bases and at J to 1 base, leaving 4 bases not matched to a gene. CDR1 MNHNS and CDR2 SASEGT come from the germline V gene. CDR3 length equals 13 residues. Here the CDR3 reads CASVQGPNTEAFF. DNA of the CDR3: TGTGCCAGCGTACAGGGGCCGAACACTGAAGCTTTCTTT.

The chain links TRBV10-3 to TRBJ1-3; TRBD1 might be the D (5 bases). Germline V gives CDR1 ENHRY, CDR2 SYGVKD. This CDR3 contains 17 residues. V gave up 3 bases and J gave up 2 bases, with 17 bases separating them. CDR3 nucleotides: TGTGCCATCAGTGACACTTCGGGGAGGGGCGCTGGAAACACCATATATTTT. This sequence encodes CAISDTSGRGAGNTIYF.

Only one count was recorded for this clone. The chain is built from TRBV30 and TRBJ1-2; D remains ambiguous. The V and J ends lost 4 bases and 2 bases respectively, with 8 bases between them. Germline loops: CDR1 GTSNPN, CDR2 SVGIG (reference sequence). There are 12 residues in the CDR3. CDR3 protein: CAWTPGNYGYTF. CDR3 in DNA: TGTGCCTGGACCCCGGGAAACTATGGCTACACCTTC.

The V gene is TRBV16, the J gene TRBJ2-7, with TRBD1 matching over 10 bases. V was clipped by 0 bases and J by 1 base; unmatched bases: 3. The CDR3 covers 16 residues. Germline V gene data show CDR1 as KGHSY and CDR2 as FQNENV. The CDR3 protein is CASSQSDRGTSYEQYF. CDR3 coding DNA: TGTGCCAGCAGCCAATCGGACAGGGGGACGTCCTACGAGCAGTACTTC.